This section outlines one T cell receptor beta chain sequence together with its context. Its target is not known. In building TCR beta libraries, iRepertoire HTBI primers were used together with Arm-PCR of CDR3 regions. TCRdb called the multiplex PCR reads again in MiXCR, with one record for every CDR3 protein. The sample carries roughly 350,000 distinct CDR3 sequences, over 15% recorded once. The sample's time point: newly diagnosed GD, antithyroid drugs for less than 3 months. TCR sequences were obtained from RNA taken from PBMCs. One endocrinology department in Xi'an, China, was where patients came from. The data stem from a study of regulatory T cells in long-lasting Graves disease. General study results and limits: Relative to new patients (roughly 980), persistent patients exhibited greater sharing of public clonotypes (around 2,800).

The CDR3 runs 14 residues. Germline V CDR1 and CDR2: SGDLS, YYNGEE. Trimming cost V 0 bases and J 6 bases; bases outside gene matches: 3. This sample was also put to use in a study of T cells in Graves' hyperthyroidism and ophthalmopathy.

This chain joins TRBV9 and TRBJ2-1; 7 nucleotides align to TRBD1. The clonotype originates from a man between 35 and 55 years old with Graves disease. Sequencing used peripheral blood mononuclear cells (PBMCs), obtained at new diagnosis, from a patient treated with antithyroid drugs. The CDR3 DNA reads TGTGCCAGCAGCGTAGGATCAGGGGGCAATGAGCAGTTCTTC. Its protein is CASSVGSGGNEQFF.